This passage covers 28 T cell receptor beta chains from one sample sequenced in a study of identical twins. MiXCR, run by TCRdb on the 5' RACE reads, gives a single entry per CDR3 protein. This table has approximately 630,000 distinct CDR3 sequences, under 8.5% appearing once. The same sample was also studied in work on yellow fever vaccine responses in identical twins.

The sequenced sample consisted of PBMCs. These receptors were obtained from a woman younger than 35 in good health.

Written as DNA, the CDR3 is TGTGCCAGCACCCATCCCTTGGACCGCGGGACTAGCGGGAGGGCCCGACTGGAGACCCAGTACTTC. Translating gives CASTHPLDRGTSGRARLETQYF. This chain connects TRBV6-2 or TRBV6-3 to TRBJ2-5; TRBD2 aligns across 16 bases. V lost 7 bases, J lost 5 bases, and 25 bases stayed unmatched. Per the germline V gene, CDR1 is MNHEY and CDR2 is SVGEGT. This CDR3 has 22 residues.

Many counts were recorded for this clonotype. The chain joins TRBV10-3 to TRBJ2-1; 12 bases are a match to TRBD2. CDR3 length equals 17 residues. CDR1 and CDR2 (germline): ENHRY, SYGVKD. V dropped 2 bases and J dropped 7; count of bases not matched to a gene: 9. CDR3: CAISETWTSGKSNEQFF. The CDR3, as DNA: TGTGCCATCAGTGAGACTTGGACTAGCGGGAAGTCGAATGAGCAGTTCTTC.

The chain links TRBV20-1 to TRBJ1-1; D possibly corresponds to TRBD1 (5 bases). In germline, CDR1 is DFQATT, CDR2 SNEGSKA (reference sequence). Deletions cut 1 base from V and 9 bases from J, with 9 bases between. The CDR3 has 11 amino acids. CDR3 sequence (DNA): TGCAGTGCTAGAGCGGGGCGTCAAGCTTTCTTT. Translation gives CSARAGRQAFF.

The genes are TRBV19 and TRBJ1-1, with D perhaps matching TRBD1 (5 bases). Trimming stripped 5 bases from V and 5 bases from J, with 18 bases between. The germline CDR1 and CDR2 sequences are LNHDA and SQIVND (reference sequence). The length of the CDR3 is 15 residues. CDR3 loop: CASSPLSGRGTEAFF. The CDR3 DNA reads as TGTGCCAGTAGTCCCCTATCAGGGCGGGGGACTGAAGCTTTCTTT.

This clonotype was seen a handful of times. The chain joins TRBV21-1 to TRBJ2-7; the DNA was not compared with TRBD1, the D call given in the table. TRBV21-1 is listed as a pseudogene. CDR3 length equals 16 residues. This CDR3 reads CASSSPGQGYPYEQYV. The CDR3 DNA sequence: TGTGCCAGCAGCAGTCCGGGACAGGGGTACCCCTACGAGCAGTACGTC.

Only a few counts were recorded for this clonotype. At one boundary the junction diverges from the germline segment, which might be a read error. V gene TRBV29-1 combines with J gene TRBJ2-5; the match to TRBD1 covers 7 bases. The length of the CDR3 is 12 residues. In germline, CDR1 is SQVTM, CDR2 ANQGSEA. The DNA for the CDR3 is TGCAGCGTTGATGGTCCAGGGGGACAAGGTCTCTTC. This sequence encodes CSVDGPGGQGLF. The full variable domain, rest sourced from reference TRBV29-1 and TRBJ2-5, is SAVISQKPSRDICQRGTSLTIQCQVDSQVTMMFWYRQQPGQSLTLIATANQGSEATYESGFVIDKFPISRPNLTFSTLTVSNMSPEDSSIYLCSVDGPGGQGLFGPGTRLLVL.

In this sample, this clonotype turned up many times. This chain links TRBV29-1 with TRBJ2-5; D possibly corresponds to TRBD2 (6 bases). This CDR3 has 12 amino acids. Germline CDR1 reads SQVTM; CDR2 reads ANQGSEA. The V gene lost 5 bases and the J gene lost 3 bases, with 10 bases spanning the gap. CDR3 sequence (DNA): TGCAGCGTTTTTAGCGGAGAAGAGACCCAGTACTTC. Its protein is CSVFSGEETQYF.

The chain combines TRBV4-2 with TRBJ2-1, with a tentative D call TRBD1 (6 bases). V was cut by 0 bases and J by 8 bases, with 14 bases left in between. CDR1 is LGHNA and CDR2 is YNFKEQ in the germline V gene. The CDR3 runs 15 residues. CDR3 coding DNA: TGTGCCAGCAGCCAAGAATTACAGGGTTCGTATGAGCAGTTCTTC. It is translated as CASSQELQGSYEQFF.

In its sample, this clonotype was seen many times. The CDR3: CASSLAGGGTGELFF. The CDR3 DNA reads TGTGCCAGCAGTTTGGCAGGGGGCGGCACCGGGGAGCTGTTTTTT. The rearrangement uses TRBV28 and TRBJ2-2; 8 nucleotides align to TRBD1. This CDR3 comprises 15 residues. The V gene's germline CDR1 is MDHEN and CDR2 SYDVKM. V gave up 3 bases and J gave up 4 bases; unmatched junction bases: 4.

This chain joins TRBV9 and TRBJ2-2; D may be TRBD2 (5 bases). From germline, CDR1 is SGDLS and CDR2 YYNGEE. Trimming shortened V by 0 bases and J by 6 bases, and 12 bases separated the two germline ends. This CDR3 is 15 amino acids long. The CDR3 DNA sequence: TGTGCCAGCAGCGTAGGCAGCGGAGCGCCCGGGGAGCTGTTTTTT. Residues: CASSVGSGAPGELFF.

This clonotype was detected many times. The chain employs TRBV11-2 and TRBJ2-1, with D tentatively TRBD1 (5 bases). Germline loops: CDR1 SGHAT, CDR2 FQNNGV. This CDR3 spans 15 amino acids. The V gene lost 6 bases and the J gene lost 0 bases, with 12 bases spanning the gap. The CDR3, as DNA: TGTGCCAGCAGTTCAAGACAGAGCTCCTACAATGAGCAGTTCTTC. Encoded protein: CASSSRQSSYNEQFF.

This clonotype was detected ten times or more. The rearrangement links TRBV6-2 or TRBV6-3 to TRBJ2-7, with 8 bases that match TRBD1. The J segment lost 5 bases and the V segment lost 6 bases, leaving 6 bases of the junction unmatched. This CDR3 has 13 amino acids. Germline V gene lookup returns CDR1 MNHEY and CDR2 SVGEGT. The CDR3: CASSDRGKHEQYV. CDR3 sequence (DNA): TGTGCCAGCAGCGACAGGGGTAAACACGAGCAGTACGTC.

The rearrangement uses TRBV20-1 and TRBJ1-5, with D possibly TRBD1 on 5 matching bases. CDR3 length equals 14 residues. Trimming stripped 5 bases from V and 5 bases from J, with 16 bases between. Germline V CDR1 and CDR2: DFQATT, SNEGSKA (reference sequence). CDR3 coding DNA: TGCAGTGCTGGGTGGTCAGGGTTCGATCAGCCCCAGCATTTT. Protein sequence: CSAGWSGFDQPQHF.

The genes are TRBV27 and TRBJ2-7; 11 bases are a match to TRBD2. The CDR3 is 17 amino acids. CDR1 MNHEY and CDR2 SMNVEV come from the germline V gene (reference sequence). V lost 4 bases, J lost 0 bases, and 8 bases stayed unmatched. This CDR3 is CASSSGLAGRSSYEQYF. As DNA, the CDR3 is TGTGCCAGCAGTTCTGGACTAGCGGGCCGAAGCTCCTACGAGCAGTACTTC.

This clonotype was observed at least ten times. The rearrangement links TRBV5-1 to TRBJ1-1; tentatively, D is TRBD1 (5 bases). Germline loops: CDR1 SGHRS, CDR2 YFSETQ. Between the trimmed V and J ends, which lost 0 bases and 2 bases, there was a span of 8 bases. This CDR3 contains 14 residues. The CDR3 protein is CASSLAQGNTEAFF. The CDR3 DNA sequence: TGCGCCAGCAGCTTGGCTCAGGGAAACACTGAAGCTTTCTTT.

This clonotype was seen a few times. The rearrangement uses TRBV7-9 and TRBJ2-1, with D perhaps matching TRBD2 (6 bases). Looked up from germline, CDR1 is SEHNR and CDR2 is FQNEAQ (reference sequence). Trimming took off 11 bases at V and 3 bases at J, with 20 bases between the two ends. The CDR3 sequence is 15 residues long. CDR3 DNA sequence: TGTGCCGTCAGCTTGGAGACTAGTAACTACAATGAGCAGTTCTTC. This encodes CAVSLETSNYNEQFF.

This clonotype was counted only a few times. This rearrangement joins TRBV4-2 to TRBJ2-2; 11 positions match TRBD2. The CDR3 covers 16 residues. Unmatched junction bases numbered 1, after V lost 3 bases and J lost 1 base. CDR1 and CDR2 (germline): LGHNA, YNFKEQ. The CDR3: CASSHSGRVNTGELFF. CDR3 sequence (DNA): TGTGCCAGCAGCCATAGCGGGAGGGTGAACACCGGGGAGCTGTTTTTT.

This clonotype was found a few times. Here the CDR3 reads CASSSHRGQGDSPLHF. As DNA, the CDR3 is TGCGCCAGCAGCTCTCACCGCGGACAGGGGGATTCACCCCTCCACTTT. The chain recombines TRBV5-1 with TRBJ1-6, with 10 bases aligning to TRBD1. Per the germline V gene, CDR1 is SGHRS and CDR2 is YFSETQ. CDR3 length: 16 residues. Trimming took 3 bases from V and 8 from J; bases not matched to a gene: 8.

The V call is TRBV28, the J call TRBJ2-3; D is unresolved. CDR3 length equals 15 residues. V lost 2 bases, J lost 2 bases, and 11 bases lay in between. CDR1 and CDR2 from the germline V gene are MDHEN and SYDVKM. The CDR3 loop is CASSLGSGATDTQYF. The DNA of the CDR3 is TGTGCCAGCAGTTTAGGGTCAGGAGCCACAGATACGCAGTATTTT.

In this sample, this clonotype turned up a few times. The chain couples TRBV7-9 to TRBJ2-1; D remains unclear. Trimming took off 2 bases at V and 10 bases at J, with 12 bases between the two ends. This CDR3 has 13 residues. CDR1 is SEHNR and CDR2 is FQNEAQ in the germline V gene (reference sequence). The CDR3 reads CASSLWRTFEQFF. CDR3 nucleotide sequence: TGTGCCAGCAGCTTATGGCGAACCTTCGAGCAGTTCTTC.

Ten or more counts support this clonotype. This sequence joins TRBV20-1 and TRBJ2-7; 11 bases align to TRBD2. The V gene's germline CDR1 is DFQATT and CDR2 SNEGSKA (reference sequence). V shed 0 bases and J 4 bases; nucleotides not matched to a gene: 11. CDR3 length equals 17 residues. The CDR3 reads CSARDSGTSGVLYEQYF. The CDR3, as DNA: TGCAGTGCTAGAGATTCTGGGACTAGCGGCGTCTTGTACGAGCAGTACTTC.

The genes are TRBV14 and TRBJ2-7; D remains ambiguous. CDR1 and CDR2 (germline): SGHDN, FVKESK. This CDR3 has 12 amino acids. The V end was cut by 2 bases, the J end by 9 bases, with 11 bases between. The CDR3 bases are TGTGCCAGCAGCCAAACCCCATTCGGGCAGTACGTC. As protein: CASSQTPFGQYV.

The rearrangement links TRBV18 to TRBJ2-7; TRBD2 is a possible D gene (6 bases). Trimming removed 6 bases at V and 7 bases at J, with 19 bases between. The CDR3 is made up of 14 amino acids. In germline, CDR1 is KGHSH, CDR2 LQKENI. The CDR3 sequence: CASSPSGGAREQYF. The CDR3 coding sequence is TGTGCCAGCTCCCCCAGTGGCGGGGCGCGGGAGCAGTACTTC. Filled out from reference TRBV18 and TRBJ2-7, the complete variable domain reads NAGVMQNPRHLVRRRGQEARLRCSPMKGHSHVYWYRQLPEEGLKFMVYLQKENIIDESGMPKERFSAEFPKEGPSILRIQQVVRGDSAAYFCASSPSGGAREQYFGPGTRLTVT.

Many counts were recorded for this clonotype. The genes are TRBV7-3 and TRBJ2-1; 8 nucleotides align to TRBD2. CDR3 size: 16 residues. Germline assignment: CDR1 SGHTA and CDR2 FQGTGA. Trimming cost V 3 bases and J 5 bases; bases outside gene matches: 9. CDR3 sequence: CASSLSGSLSNNEQFF. The CDR3, as DNA: TGTGCCAGCAGCTTGAGCGGGAGTCTTTCTAACAATGAGCAGTTCTTC.

The genes are TRBV3-1 and TRBJ2-7; 10 nucleotides agree with TRBD1. V lost 0 bases and J lost 3; bases outside the gene matches: 2. CDR1 is LGHDT and CDR2 is YNNKEL in the germline V gene (reference sequence). The CDR3 is made up of 15 amino acids. The CDR3 nucleotides are TGTGCCAGCAGCCAAGAGGGGACAGGGGACTACGAGCAGTACGTC. It encodes CASSQEGTGDYEQYV.

The table lists this clonotype with a few counts. The rearrangement joins TRBV20-1 to TRBJ2-1, with TRBD2 as a possible D gene (6 bases). V was shortened by 1 base and J by 0 bases, with 10 bases between the two germline ends. Germline values: CDR1 DFQATT, CDR2 SNEGSKA (reference sequence). This CDR3 comprises 15 residues. CDR3 in amino acids: CSARVDGSSYNEQFF. The CDR3 DNA reads as TGCAGTGCTAGAGTCGACGGGAGCTCCTACAATGAGCAGTTCTTC.

The CDR3 nucleotides read TGTGCCATCAGCGGGACAGGGGGAGGGTCTGGGGCCAACGTCCTGACTTTC. This encodes CAISGTGGGSGANVLTF. J is TRBJ2-6 and V is TRBV10-3; 11 positions agree with TRBD1. Trimming took 6 bases from V and 1 from J; bases not matched to a gene: 5. The CDR3 has 17 residues. Germline V gives CDR1 ENHRY, CDR2 SYGVKD.

As concerns this clonotype: Because the CDR3 is missing its conserved closing phenylalanine or tryptophan, this is likely a read error. The limits of the CDR3 on the DNA are not certain, so only TCRdb's listed CDR3 is given. This rearrangement joins TRBV13 to TRBJ2-1. Germline assignment: CDR1 PRHDT and CDR2 FYEKMQ (reference sequence). The CDR3 length equals 16 residues, ends included. CDR3 protein: CASSPRLLGWVMQSLL.